Described below is a single TCR beta chain sequence and its context. The antigen is undetermined. Only in-frame clones appear in the TCRdb table, and some are missing; sequencing was by immunoSEQ multiplex PCR. The table lists about 2.1 million clones, 85% to 95% of them singletons, with around 1.7% in the top ten. This entry is derived from a study of shared clonotypes between healthy human individuals. Notes on the study in general: Sampling covered blood only; tissue repertoires likely differ. Among the subsets, naive ones generally showed larger estimated richness than memory ones. Rarefaction curves obtained for sorted subsets showed sequencing incomplete despite large depth.

CD45RO negativity and positive selection for CCR7 defined naive CD8 cells, a population that excluded terminally differentiated effector memory CD45RA+ cells. Nashville, Tennessee was home to all donors, each a Caucasian adult. The CDR3 runs 15 residues. From germline, CDR1 is SGDLS and CDR2 YYNGEE. Trimming removed 3 bases at V and 4 bases at J, with 16 bases between. The TCR sequence derives from a man between 18 and 35 years old in good health. Some clones in this sample may be carry-over from other donors' samples. The chain couples TRBV9 to TRBJ2-5; perhaps TRBD2 as D (6 bases). The specimen was naive CD8+ T cells from PBMCs. The CDR3 DNA reads as TGTGCCAGCAGCGGATTTGACGGGAGCCGAGAGACCCAGTACTTC. This gives the protein CASSGFDGSRETQYF.